This T cell receptor beta chain was documented in a study of control samples from healthy donors and cancer patients. Only in-frame clones appear in the TCRdb table, and some are missing; sequencing was by immunoSEQ multiplex PCR. The sample carries approximately 150,000 clones, around 92% recorded once. Germline assignment: CDR1 SGHRS and CDR2 YFSETQ. The V and J ends lost 0 bases and 8 bases respectively, with 13 bases between them. The CDR3 spans 14 residues. This receptor was taken from a man in his fifties with head and neck cancer. The rearrangement links TRBV5-1 to TRBJ2-3; the D gene could be TRBD1 or TRBD2 (5 bases each). The material sequenced was PBMCs. In DNA, the CDR3 is TGCGCCAGCAGCTTGGGGGACCGGACCGGTACGCAGTATTTT. It translates to CASSLGDRTGTQYF. Supplemented by reference TRBV5-1 and TRBJ2-3, the full variable domain reads KAGVTQTPRYLIKTRGQQVTLSCSPISGHRSVSWYQQTPGQGLQFLFEYFSETQRNKGNFPGRFSGRQFSNSRSEMNVSTLELGDSALYLCASSLGDRTGTQYFGPGTRLTVL.